This T cell receptor (beta chain) came from a study of blood T cell repertoires in COVID-19. Study-wide background: Collection of acute and convalescent COVID-19 samples took place in the United States, Italy and Spain.

Measured with immunoSEQ multiplex PCR; TCRdb has only the in-frame clones, and not every one. The sample lists about 370,000 clones, 89% seen once, with approximately 3% in the top ten. The sequence came from a woman aged 30 to 39 with COVID-19, enrolled during active disease. The sample comprised peripheral blood.

CDR3 sequence (DNA): TGTGCCAGCAGCTCCGACAGGGACCGCCAGCCCCAGCATTTT. It encodes CASSSDRDRQPQHF. The chain joins TRBV7-9 to TRBJ1-5; 7 bases match TRBD1. The length of the CDR3 is 14 residues. The germline V gene has CDR1 SEHNR and CDR2 FQNEAQ (reference sequence). V shed 4 bases and J 7 bases; nucleotides not matched to a gene: 7.